The rows below give T cell receptor beta chains drawn from one sample of a study of blood T cell repertoires in COVID-19. Only in-frame clones appear in the TCRdb table, and some are missing; sequencing was by immunoSEQ multiplex PCR. Of under 75,000 clones in the sample, roughly 87% were seen once. Source material: peripheral blood. The receptors shown here come from a man over 45 with active COVID-19. Each CDR3 is given with its conserved first and last residue. Each record gives: D gene, J gene, V gene, CDR3 protein. The D gene is left open where the match is weak.

>TRBD2|TRBJ2-1|TRBV9
CASSVSTSGPSYNEQFF
>.|TRBJ2-7|TRBV5-5
CASSLVSGRSYEQYF
>.|TRBJ2-3|TRBV7-8
CASSLRQGYSTDTQYF
>.|TRBJ2-5|TRBV5-6
CASSLRAGQETQYF
>.|TRBJ1-1|TRBV19
CASSISGAYKSMNTEAFF
>.|TRBJ1-4|TRBV12-3/TRBV12-4
CATPGTPNEKLFF
>TRBD1|TRBJ1-3|TRBV12-3/TRBV12-4
CASRQGTGNTIYF
>TRBD1|TRBJ1-2|TRBV5-4
CASSRQGSGRGYTF
>.|TRBJ1-2|TRBV2
CASSESREANYGYTF
>.|TRBJ2-2|TRBV21-1
CASSKGTSGGGELFF
>TRBD1|TRBJ1-2|TRBV4-1
CASSQDGDRVDYGYTF
>TRBD1|TRBJ1-2|TRBV27
CASTRQGGTANYGYTF
>TRBD1|TRBJ2-6|TRBV10-3
CAISASNRGAGANVLTF
>.|TRBJ1-5|TRBV6-5
CASSPSTYQPQHF
>.|TRBJ1-2|TRBV4-3
CASSQVSWGPNYGYTF
>.|TRBJ2-2|TRBV5-1
CASSFGSGFSGELFF
>.|TRBJ1-2|TRBV27
CASSRRRANYGYTF
>.|TRBJ2-4|TRBV21-1
CASRLGGKNIQYF
>.|TRBJ1-4|TRBV12-3/TRBV12-4
CASKRQILEKLFF
>TRBD2|TRBJ2-2|TRBV6-4
CASSKGTSENTGELFF
>.|TRBJ2-2|TRBV29-1
CSVESQGPGELFF
>.|TRBJ2-1|TRBV9
CASSDPQEGALILGQFF
>TRBD1|TRBJ2-1|TRBV6-6
CASSYLQGVVHEQFF
>TRBD2|TRBJ2-1|TRBV5-8
CASSRTRLAGTFYNEQFF
>.|TRBJ1-1|TRBV11-2
CASSLHRANTEAFF
>TRBD2|TRBJ2-5|TRBV4-1
CASSQDSRGIETQYF
>.|TRBJ2-4|TRBV6-4
CASSSRIPAKNIQYF
>.|TRBJ2-7|TRBV5-1
CASSPQPGSTYEQYF
>.|TRBJ1-1|TRBV6-1
CASSELENTEAFF
>.|TRBJ1-2|TRBV29-1
CSVDGGAGDGYTF
>.|TRBJ1-5|TRBV18
CASRQGSDQPQHF
>.|TRBJ1-1|TRBV2
CASSERQLYMNTEAFF
>TRBD1|TRBJ2-4|TRBV4-1
CASSQDPGTGNIQYF